This T cell receptor beta chain derives from a study of T cell responses to AZD1222 COVID-19 vaccine. Trimming removed 6 bases from V and 0 bases from J; junction bases left unmatched: 1. Germline assignment: CDR1 SQVTM and CDR2 ANQGSEA. The CDR3 runs 13 residues. Study findings and constraints: Possibly, clonal diversity was underestimated; donors were largely white British and included more females. Repertoires were obtained solely post-peak T cell response. Regions 160-218 and 743-854 dominated among vaccine-associated CD4 TCRs spanning spike.

Sequencing was performed with immunoSEQ multiplex PCR; in TCRdb, only in-frame clones are kept and a portion is missing. The sample lists some 140,000 clones, 93% occurring once. Regarding this clone: The target antigen is unknown. This sample also contains other DNA sequences that code for the same CDR3.

The specimen comprised peripheral blood, sampled on day 0 of AZD1222 vaccination. The chain combines TRBV29-1 with TRBJ1-3; 8 bases map to TRBD1. This TCR was recovered from an adult in good health. For the CDR3, the DNA is TGCAGCGTAGGACAGGGCTCTGGAAACACCATATATTTT. Its protein is CSVGQGSGNTIYF. The full variable domain, in which reference TRBV29-1 and TRBJ1-3 provide the parts outside the CDR3, is SAVISQKPSRDICQRGTSLTIQCQVDSQVTMMFWYRQQPGQSLTLIATANQGSEATYESGFVIDKFPISRPNLTFSTLTVSNMSPEDSSIYLCSVGQGSGNTIYFGEGSWLTVV.